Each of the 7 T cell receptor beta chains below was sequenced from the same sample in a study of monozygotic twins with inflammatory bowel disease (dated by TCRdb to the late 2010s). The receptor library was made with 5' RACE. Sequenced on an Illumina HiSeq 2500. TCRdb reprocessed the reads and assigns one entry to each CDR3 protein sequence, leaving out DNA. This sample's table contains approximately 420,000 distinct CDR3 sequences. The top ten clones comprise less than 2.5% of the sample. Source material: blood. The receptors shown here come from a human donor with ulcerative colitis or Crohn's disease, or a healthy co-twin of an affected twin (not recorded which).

The CDR3: CASSGQLSPLHF. V and J are TRBV6-5 and TRBJ1-6; TCRdb outputs TRBD1, but without DNA this stays unchecked. Germline CDR1 is MNHEY and CDR2 is SVGAGI. The CDR3 contains 12 residues.

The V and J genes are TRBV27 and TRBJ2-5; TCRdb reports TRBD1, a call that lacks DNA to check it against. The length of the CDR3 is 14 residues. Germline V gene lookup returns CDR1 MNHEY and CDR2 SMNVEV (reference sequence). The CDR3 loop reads CASSLKSEGETQYF.

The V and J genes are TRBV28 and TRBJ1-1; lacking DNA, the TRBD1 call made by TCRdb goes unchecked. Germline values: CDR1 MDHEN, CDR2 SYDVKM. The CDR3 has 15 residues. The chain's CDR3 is CASGIQGGRGTEAFF.

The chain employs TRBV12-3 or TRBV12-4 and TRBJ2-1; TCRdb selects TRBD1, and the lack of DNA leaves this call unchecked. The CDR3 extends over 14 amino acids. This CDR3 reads CASRRQGVYNEQFF.

The CDR3 sequence is CASSLSGQNDQETQYF. The chain is built from TRBV4-1 and TRBJ2-5; lacking DNA, the TRBD1 call made by TCRdb goes unchecked. The CDR3 length is 16 residues. The germline V gene encodes CDR1 MGHRA and CDR2 YSYEKL.

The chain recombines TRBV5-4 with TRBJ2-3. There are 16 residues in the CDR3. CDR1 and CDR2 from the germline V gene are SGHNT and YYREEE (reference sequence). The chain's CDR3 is CASSSNLGVSEMTQYF.

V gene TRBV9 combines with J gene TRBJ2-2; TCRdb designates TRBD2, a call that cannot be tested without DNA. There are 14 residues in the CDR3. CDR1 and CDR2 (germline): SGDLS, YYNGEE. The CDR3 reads CASSAGLITGELFF.